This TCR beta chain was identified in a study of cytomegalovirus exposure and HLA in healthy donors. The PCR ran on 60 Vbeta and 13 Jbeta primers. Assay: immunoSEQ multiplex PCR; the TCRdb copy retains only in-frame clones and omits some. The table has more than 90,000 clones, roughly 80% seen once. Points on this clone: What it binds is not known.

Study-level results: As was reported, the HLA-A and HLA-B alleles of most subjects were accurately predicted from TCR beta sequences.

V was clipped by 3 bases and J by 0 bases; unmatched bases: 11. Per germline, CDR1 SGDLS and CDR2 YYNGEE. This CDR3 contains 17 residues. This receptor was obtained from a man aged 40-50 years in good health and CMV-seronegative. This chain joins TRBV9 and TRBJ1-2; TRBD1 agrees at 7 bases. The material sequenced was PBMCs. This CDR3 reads CASSALTGVSSNYGYTF. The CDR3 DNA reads TGTGCCAGCAGCGCGTTAACAGGGGTATCGTCTAACTATGGCTACACCTTC.